These 2 T cell receptor beta chains came from one sample sequenced in a study of T cell repertoires in aging, cancer and after chemotherapy. A mixed TRB-A/B primer pool amplified rearranged TRB by multiplex touch-down PCR. TCRdb called the multiplex PCR reads again in MiXCR, with one record for every CDR3 protein. The sample consists of under 2,000 distinct CDR3 sequences, under 25% of them appearing once. TCR beta rearrangements were amplified from peripheral blood genomic DNA. Sequenced material: blood. All receptors derive from a human donor with a blood cancer.

The rearrangement links TRBV28 to TRBJ2-1, with D perhaps matching TRBD2 (7 bases). CDR1 and CDR2 from the germline V gene are MDHEN and SYDVKM. V lost 7 bases, J lost 4 bases, and 11 bases lay in between. CDR3 length: 13 amino acids. CDR3 amino acids: CASMAGAYNEQFF. The CDR3, as DNA: TGTGCCAGCATGGCGGGGGCTTACAATGAGCAGTTCTTC.

The J gene is TRBJ2-2, the V gene TRBV28; D is perhaps TRBD1 or TRBD2 (6 bases each). Trimming pared 6 bases from V and 8 bases from J, leaving 16 bases between. The length of the CDR3 is 14 residues. The germline gives CDR1 MDHEN, CDR2 SYDVKM. The CDR3 loop is CASRGGGWSGELFF. The DNA for the CDR3 is TGTGCCAGCAGGGGGGGCGGATGGTCGGGGGAGCTGTTTTTT. Full variable domain (missing parts from reference TRBV28 and TRBJ2-2): DVKVTQSSRYLVKRTGEKVFLECVQDMDHENMFWYRQDPGLGLRLIYFSYDVKMKEKGDIPEGYSVSREKKERFSLILESASTNQTSMYLCASRGGGWSGELFFGEGSRLTVL.